This T cell receptor (beta chain) was captured by sequencing in a study of T cell changes during pregnancy in multiple sclerosis. Here immunoSEQ multiplex PCR was the method, and the copy in TCRdb shows in-frame clones only, minus some. The data hold around 69,000 clones, with 85% to 95% observed a single time. V dropped 6 bases and J dropped 3; count of bases not matched to a gene: 4. Looked up from germline, CDR1 is KGHSH and CDR2 is LQKENI. CDR3 length equals 13 residues. This clone has just a few counts. The clonotype originates from a female donor in good health, enrolled as a control in a pregnancy study. This chain uses TRBV18 with TRBJ1-1, with 7 bases matching TRBD1. This specimen consisted of peripheral blood, obtained in the second trimester of pregnancy. CDR3 nucleotide sequence: TGTGCCAGCTCCCAAGACAGGGACACTGAAGCTTTCTTT. Translation gives CASSQDRDTEAFF.